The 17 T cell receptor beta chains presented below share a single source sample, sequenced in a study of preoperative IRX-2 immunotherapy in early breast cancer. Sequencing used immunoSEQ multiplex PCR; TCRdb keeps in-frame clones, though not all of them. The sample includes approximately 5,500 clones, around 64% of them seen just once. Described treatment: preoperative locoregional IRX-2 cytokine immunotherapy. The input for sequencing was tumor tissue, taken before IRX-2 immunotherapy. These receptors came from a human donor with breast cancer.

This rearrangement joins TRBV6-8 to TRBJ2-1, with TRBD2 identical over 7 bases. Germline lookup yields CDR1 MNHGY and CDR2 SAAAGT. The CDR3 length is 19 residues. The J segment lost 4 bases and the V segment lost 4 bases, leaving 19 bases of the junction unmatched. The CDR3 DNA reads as TGTGCCAGCAGTTCAGGACGCCGGGGACTATCAGGACCTTACAATGAGCAGTTCTTC. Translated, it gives CASSSGRRGLSGPYNEQFF.

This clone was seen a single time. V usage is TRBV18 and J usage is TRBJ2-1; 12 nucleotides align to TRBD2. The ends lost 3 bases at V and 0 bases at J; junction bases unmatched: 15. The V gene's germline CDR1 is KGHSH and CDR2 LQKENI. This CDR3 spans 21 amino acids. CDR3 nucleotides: TGTGCCAGCTCACCCCCTACAGATGGACTAGCGGGGCCCGTCTCCTACAATGAGCAGTTCTTC. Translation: CASSPPTDGLAGPVSYNEQFF.

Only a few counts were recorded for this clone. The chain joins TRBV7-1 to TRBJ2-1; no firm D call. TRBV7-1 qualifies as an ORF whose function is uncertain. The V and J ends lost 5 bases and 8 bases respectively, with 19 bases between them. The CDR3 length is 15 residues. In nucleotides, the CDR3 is TGTGCCAGCAGCCAAGATCAAAGGGTTTCTGATGAGCAGTTCTTC. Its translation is CASSQDQRVSDEQFF.

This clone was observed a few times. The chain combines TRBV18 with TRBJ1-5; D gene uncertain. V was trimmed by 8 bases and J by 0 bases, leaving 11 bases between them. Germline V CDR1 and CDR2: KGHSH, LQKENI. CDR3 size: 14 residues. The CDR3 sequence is CASRLGGSNQPQHF. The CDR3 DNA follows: TGTGCCAGCCGCCTCGGAGGTAGCAATCAGCCCCAGCATTTT.

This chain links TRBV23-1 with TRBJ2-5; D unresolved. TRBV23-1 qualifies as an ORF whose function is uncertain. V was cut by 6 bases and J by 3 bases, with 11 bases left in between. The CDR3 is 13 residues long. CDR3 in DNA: TGCGCCAGCAGCTTGCGCCTGGAAGAGACCCAGTACTTC. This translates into CASSLRLEETQYF.

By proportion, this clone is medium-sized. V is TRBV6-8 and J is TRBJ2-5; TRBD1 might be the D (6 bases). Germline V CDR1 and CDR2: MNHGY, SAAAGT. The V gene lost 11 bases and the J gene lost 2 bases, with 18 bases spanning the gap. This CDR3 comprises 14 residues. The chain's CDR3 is CAAFPQGSQETQYF. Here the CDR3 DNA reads TGTGCCGCGTTCCCACAGGGTTCACAAGAGACCCAGTACTTC.

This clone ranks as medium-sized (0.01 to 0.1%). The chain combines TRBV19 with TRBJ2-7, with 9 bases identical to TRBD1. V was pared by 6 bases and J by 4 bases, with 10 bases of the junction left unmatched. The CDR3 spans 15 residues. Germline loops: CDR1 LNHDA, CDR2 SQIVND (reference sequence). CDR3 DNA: TGTGCCAGTAGCGCGACCGGGACAGGGTCGTACGAGCAGTACTTC. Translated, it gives CASSATGTGSYEQYF.

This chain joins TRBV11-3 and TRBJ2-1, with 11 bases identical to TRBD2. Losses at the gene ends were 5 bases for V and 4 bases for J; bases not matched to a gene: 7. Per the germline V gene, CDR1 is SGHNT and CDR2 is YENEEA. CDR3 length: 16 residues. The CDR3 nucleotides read TGTGCCAGCAGCCCCAGACTAGCGGGACTATACAATGAGCAGTTCTTC. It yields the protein CASSPRLAGLYNEQFF. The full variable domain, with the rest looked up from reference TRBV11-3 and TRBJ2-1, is EAGVVQSPRYKIIEKKQPVAFWCNPISGHNTLYWYLQNLGQGPELLIRYENEEAVDDSQLPKDRFSAERLKGVDSTLKIQPAELGDSAVYLCASSPRLAGLYNEQFFGPGTRLTVL.

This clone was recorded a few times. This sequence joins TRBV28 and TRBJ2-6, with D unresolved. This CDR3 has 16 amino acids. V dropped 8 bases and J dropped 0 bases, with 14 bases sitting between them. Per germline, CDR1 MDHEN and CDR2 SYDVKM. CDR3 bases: TGTGCCAGCGGGTTTGGACGATACTCTGGGGCCAACGTCCTGACTTTC. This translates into CASGFGRYSGANVLTF.

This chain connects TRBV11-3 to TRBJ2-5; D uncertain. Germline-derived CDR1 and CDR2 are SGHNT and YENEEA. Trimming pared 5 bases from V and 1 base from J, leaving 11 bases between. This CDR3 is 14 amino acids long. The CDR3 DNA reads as TGTGCCAGCAGCCGAGATCTGGGCCAAGAGACCCAGTACTTC. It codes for CASSRDLGQETQYF.

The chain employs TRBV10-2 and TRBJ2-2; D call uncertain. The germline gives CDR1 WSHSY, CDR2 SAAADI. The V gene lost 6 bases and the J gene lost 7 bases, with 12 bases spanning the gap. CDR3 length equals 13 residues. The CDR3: CASREYTGGELFF. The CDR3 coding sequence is TGCGCCAGCAGGGAATATACTGGCGGGGAGCTGTTTTTT.

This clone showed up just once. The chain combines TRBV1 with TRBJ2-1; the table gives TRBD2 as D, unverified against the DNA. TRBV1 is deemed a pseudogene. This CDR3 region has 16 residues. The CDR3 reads CASRGFTLAGEWAQFF. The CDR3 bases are TGCGCCAGCCGAGGGTTCACACTAGCGGGAGAGTGGGCGCAGTTCTTC.

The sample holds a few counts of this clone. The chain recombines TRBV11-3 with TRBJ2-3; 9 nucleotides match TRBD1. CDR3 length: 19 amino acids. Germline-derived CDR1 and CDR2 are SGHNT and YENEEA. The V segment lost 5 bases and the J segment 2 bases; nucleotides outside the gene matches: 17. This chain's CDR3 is CASSRNRDREPGITDTQYF. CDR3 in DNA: TGTGCCAGCAGCCGGAACCGGGACAGGGAGCCCGGTATCACAGATACGCAGTATTTT. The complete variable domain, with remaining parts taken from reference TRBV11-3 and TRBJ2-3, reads EAGVVQSPRYKIIEKKQPVAFWCNPISGHNTLYWYLQNLGQGPELLIRYENEEAVDDSQLPKDRFSAERLKGVDSTLKIQPAELGDSAVYLCASSRNRDREPGITDTQYFGPGTRLTVL.

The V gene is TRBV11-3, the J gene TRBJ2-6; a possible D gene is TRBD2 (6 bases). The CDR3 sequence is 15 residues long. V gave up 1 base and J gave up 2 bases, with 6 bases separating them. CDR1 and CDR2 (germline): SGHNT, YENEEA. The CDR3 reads CASSLGGTGANVLTF. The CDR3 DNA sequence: TGTGCCAGCAGCTTAGGCGGGACTGGGGCCAACGTCCTGACTTTC.

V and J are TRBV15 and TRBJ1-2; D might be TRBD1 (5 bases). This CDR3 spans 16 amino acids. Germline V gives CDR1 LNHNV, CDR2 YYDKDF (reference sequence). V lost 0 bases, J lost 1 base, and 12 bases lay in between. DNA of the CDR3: TGTGCCACCAGCAGAGATCGGGGCAGATATAACTATGGCTACACCTTC. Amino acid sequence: CATSRDRGRYNYGYTF. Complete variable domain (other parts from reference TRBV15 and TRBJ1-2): DAMVIQNPRYQVTQFGKPVTLSCSQTLNHNVMYWYQQKSSQAPKLLFHYYDKDFNNEADTPDNFQSRRPNTSFCFLDIRSPGLGDTAMYLCATSRDRGRYNYGYTFGSGTRLTVV.

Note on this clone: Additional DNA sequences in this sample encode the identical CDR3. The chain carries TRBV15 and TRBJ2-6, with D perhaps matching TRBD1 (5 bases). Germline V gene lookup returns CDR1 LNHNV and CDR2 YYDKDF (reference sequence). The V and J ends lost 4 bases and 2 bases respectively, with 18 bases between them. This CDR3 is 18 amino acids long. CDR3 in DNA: TGTGCCACCAGCACGAGCCGGCTGGGCAGGGCTGGGGCCAACGTCCTGACTTTC. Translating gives CATSTSRLGRAGANVLTF. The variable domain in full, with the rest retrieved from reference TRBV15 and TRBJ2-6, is DAMVIQNPRYQVTQFGKPVTLSCSQTLNHNVMYWYQQKSSQAPKLLFHYYDKDFNNEADTPDNFQSRRPNTSFCFLDIRSPGLGDTAMYLCATSTSRLGRAGANVLTFGAGSRLTVL.

The CDR3 DNA reads TGTGCCAGCAGTGATGGGTGGACGTACCAAGAGACCCAGTACTTC. Translating it yields CASSDGWTYQETQYF. V usage is TRBV6-8 and J usage is TRBJ2-5; unclear D gene. This CDR3 contains 15 residues. Germline V CDR1 and CDR2: MNHGY, SAAAGT. V lost 5 bases, J lost 0 bases, and 13 bases lay in between.